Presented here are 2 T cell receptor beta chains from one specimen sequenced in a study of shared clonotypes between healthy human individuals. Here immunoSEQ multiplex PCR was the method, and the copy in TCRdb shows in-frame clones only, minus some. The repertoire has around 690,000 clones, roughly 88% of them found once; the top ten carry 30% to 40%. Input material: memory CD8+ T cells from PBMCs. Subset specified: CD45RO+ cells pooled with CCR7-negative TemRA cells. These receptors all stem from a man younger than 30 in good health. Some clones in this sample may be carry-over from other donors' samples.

The CDR3 nucleotides are TGCGCCAGCAGTGAGGTCGTGGGTGTCGAGCAGTACTTC. This codes for CASSEVVGVEQYF. The rearrangement uses TRBV10-1 and TRBJ2-7; D call uncertain. Per germline, CDR1 WNHNN and CDR2 SYGVQD (reference sequence). This CDR3 region has 13 residues. V shed 2 bases and J shed 6 bases, with 11 bases lying between them.

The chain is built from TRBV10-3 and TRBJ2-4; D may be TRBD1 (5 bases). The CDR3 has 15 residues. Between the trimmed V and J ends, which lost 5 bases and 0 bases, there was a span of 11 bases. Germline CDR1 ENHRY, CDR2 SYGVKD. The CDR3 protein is CAISPTELAKNIQYF. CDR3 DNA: TGTGCCATCAGTCCGACAGAACTAGCCAAAAACATTCAGTACTTC.